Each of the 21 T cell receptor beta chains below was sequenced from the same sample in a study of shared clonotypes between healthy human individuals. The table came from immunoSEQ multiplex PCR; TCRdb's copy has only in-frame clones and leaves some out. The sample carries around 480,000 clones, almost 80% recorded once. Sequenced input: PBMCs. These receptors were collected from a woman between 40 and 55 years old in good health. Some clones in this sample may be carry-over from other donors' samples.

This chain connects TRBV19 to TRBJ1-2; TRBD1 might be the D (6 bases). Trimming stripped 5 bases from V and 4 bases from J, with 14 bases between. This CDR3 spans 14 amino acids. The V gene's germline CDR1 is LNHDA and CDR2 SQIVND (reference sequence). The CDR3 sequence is CASSVDRMVYGYTF. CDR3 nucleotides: TGTGCCAGTAGTGTTGACAGGATGGTCTATGGCTACACCTTC.

The CDR3 loop reads CATSTGTGTLVGANVLTF. CDR3 nucleotide sequence: TGTGCCACCTCCACCGGGACAGGGACCTTGGTCGGGGCCAACGTCCTGACTTTC. The genes are TRBV19 and TRBJ2-6; 9 bases fit TRBD1. The CDR3 sequence is 18 residues long. V was clipped by 10 bases and J by 4 bases; unmatched bases: 17. Germline V gene sequence: CDR1 LNHDA, CDR2 SQIVND (reference sequence).

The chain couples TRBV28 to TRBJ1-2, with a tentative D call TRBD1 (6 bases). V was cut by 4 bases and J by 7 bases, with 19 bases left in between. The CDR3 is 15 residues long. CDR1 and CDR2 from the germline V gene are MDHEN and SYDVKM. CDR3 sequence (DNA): TGTGCCAGCAGTTACCGGATAATGGGGGGCGGTGGCTACACCTTC. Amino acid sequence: CASSYRIMGGGGYTF.

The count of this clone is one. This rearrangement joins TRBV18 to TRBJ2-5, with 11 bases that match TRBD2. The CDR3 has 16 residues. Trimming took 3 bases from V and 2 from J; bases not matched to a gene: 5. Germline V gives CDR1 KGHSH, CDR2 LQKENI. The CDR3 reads CASSPGTSGGQETQYF. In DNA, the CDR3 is TGTGCCAGCTCACCCGGGACTAGCGGAGGTCAAGAGACCCAGTACTTC.

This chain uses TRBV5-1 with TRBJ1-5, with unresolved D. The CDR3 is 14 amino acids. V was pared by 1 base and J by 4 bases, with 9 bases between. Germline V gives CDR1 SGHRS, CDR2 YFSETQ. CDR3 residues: CASSLLGQNQPQHF. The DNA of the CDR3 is TGCGCCAGCAGCTTGCTCGGCCAGAATCAGCCCCAGCATTTT.

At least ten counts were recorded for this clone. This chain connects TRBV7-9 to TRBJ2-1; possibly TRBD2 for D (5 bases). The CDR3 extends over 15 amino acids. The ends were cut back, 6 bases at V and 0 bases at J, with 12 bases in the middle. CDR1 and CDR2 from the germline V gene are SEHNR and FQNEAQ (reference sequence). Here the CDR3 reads CASSSRTRSYNEQFF. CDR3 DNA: TGTGCCAGCAGTAGTAGGACTCGCTCCTACAATGAGCAGTTCTTC.

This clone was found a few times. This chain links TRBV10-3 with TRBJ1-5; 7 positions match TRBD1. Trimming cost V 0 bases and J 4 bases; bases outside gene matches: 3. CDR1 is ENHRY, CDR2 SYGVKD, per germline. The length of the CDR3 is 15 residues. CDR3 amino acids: CAISESSGGNQPQHF. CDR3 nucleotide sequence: TGTGCCATCAGTGAGTCGTCAGGGGGTAATCAGCCCCAGCATTTT.

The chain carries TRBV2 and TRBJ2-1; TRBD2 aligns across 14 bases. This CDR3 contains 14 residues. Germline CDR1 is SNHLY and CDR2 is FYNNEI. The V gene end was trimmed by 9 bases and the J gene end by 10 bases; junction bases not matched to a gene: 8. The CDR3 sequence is CARTGLAGAGEQFF. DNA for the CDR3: TGTGCCAGAACGGGACTAGCGGGAGCGGGGGAGCAGTTCTTC.

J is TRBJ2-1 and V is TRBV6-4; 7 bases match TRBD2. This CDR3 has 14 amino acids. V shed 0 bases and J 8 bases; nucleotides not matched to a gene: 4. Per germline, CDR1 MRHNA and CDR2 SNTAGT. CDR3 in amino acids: CASSDSGGGHEQFF. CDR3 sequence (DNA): TGTGCCAGCAGTGACTCTGGGGGAGGGCATGAGCAGTTCTTC.

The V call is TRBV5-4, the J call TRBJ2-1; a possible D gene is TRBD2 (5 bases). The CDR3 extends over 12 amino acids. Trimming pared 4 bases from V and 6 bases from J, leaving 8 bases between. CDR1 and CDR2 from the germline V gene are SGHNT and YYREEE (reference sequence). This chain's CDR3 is CASSRTGNEQFF. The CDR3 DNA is TGTGCCAGCAGCCGGACTGGCAATGAGCAGTTCTTC.

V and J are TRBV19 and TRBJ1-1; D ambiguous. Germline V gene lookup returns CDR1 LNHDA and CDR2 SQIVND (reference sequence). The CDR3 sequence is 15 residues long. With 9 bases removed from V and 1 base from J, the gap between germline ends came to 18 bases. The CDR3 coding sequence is TGTGCCAGCAGGACCTTTGGGCAGCCGAACACTGAAGCTTTCTTT. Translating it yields CASRTFGQPNTEAFF.

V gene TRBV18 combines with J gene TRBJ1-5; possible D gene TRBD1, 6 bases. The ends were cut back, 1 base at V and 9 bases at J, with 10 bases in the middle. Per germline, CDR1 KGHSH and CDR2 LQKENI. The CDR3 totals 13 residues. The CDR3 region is CASSPRGGRPQHF. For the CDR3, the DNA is TGTGCCAGCTCACCACGCGGGGGCCGGCCCCAGCATTTT.

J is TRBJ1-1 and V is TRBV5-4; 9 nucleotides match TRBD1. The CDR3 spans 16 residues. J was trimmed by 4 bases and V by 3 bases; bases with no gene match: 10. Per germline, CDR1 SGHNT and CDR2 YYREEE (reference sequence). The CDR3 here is CASSWGQGGGSTEAFF. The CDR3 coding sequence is TGTGCCAGCAGCTGGGGACAGGGCGGGGGGAGCACTGAAGCTTTCTTT.

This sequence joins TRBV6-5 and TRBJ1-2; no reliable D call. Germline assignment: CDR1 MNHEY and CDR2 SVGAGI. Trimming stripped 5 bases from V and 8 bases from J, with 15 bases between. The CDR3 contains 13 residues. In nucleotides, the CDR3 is TGTGCCAGCAGTGCCCCCGGAAGAGGGGGCTACACCTTC. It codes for CASSAPGRGGYTF.

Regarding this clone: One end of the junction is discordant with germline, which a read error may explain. The CDR3 DNA follows: TGCGCCCGCAGCTTGGCGGGGGCGGGGGGGCGCGGAGGCCGGTGGGCCTACGAGCAGTACTTC. Translated, it gives CARSLAGAGGRGGRWAYEQYF. The genes are TRBV5-1 and TRBJ2-7, with 9 bases fitting TRBD2. Germline V lookup: CDR1 SGHRS, CDR2 YFSETQ. CDR3 length equals 21 residues. The full variable domain, rest sourced from reference TRBV5-1 and TRBJ2-7, is KAGVTQTPRYLIKTRGQQVTLSCSPISGHRSVSWYQQTPGQGLQFLFEYFSETQRNKGNFPGRFSGRQFSNSRSEMNVSTLELGDSALYLCARSLAGAGGRGGRWAYEQYFGPGTRLTVT.

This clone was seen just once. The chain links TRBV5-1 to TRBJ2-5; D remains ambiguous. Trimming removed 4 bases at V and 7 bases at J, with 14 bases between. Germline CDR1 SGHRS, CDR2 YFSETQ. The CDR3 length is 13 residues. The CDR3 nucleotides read TGCGCCAGCAGCCTGGACGGAAGAGGGACCCAGTACTTC. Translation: CASSLDGRGTQYF.

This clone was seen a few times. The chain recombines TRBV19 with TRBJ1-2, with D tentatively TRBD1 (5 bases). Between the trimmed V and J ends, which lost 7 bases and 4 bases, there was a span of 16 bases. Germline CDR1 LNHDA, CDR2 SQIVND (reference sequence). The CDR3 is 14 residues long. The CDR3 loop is CASNPARGAYGYTF. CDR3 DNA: TGTGCCAGTAACCCGGCAAGAGGGGCCTATGGCTACACCTTC.

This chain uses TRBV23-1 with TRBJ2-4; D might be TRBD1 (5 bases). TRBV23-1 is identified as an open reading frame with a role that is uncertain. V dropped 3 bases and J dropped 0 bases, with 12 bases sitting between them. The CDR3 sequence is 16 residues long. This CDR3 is CASSHTGPKAKNIQYF. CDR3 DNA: TGCGCCAGCAGTCATACAGGACCAAAAGCCAAAAACATTCAGTACTTC.

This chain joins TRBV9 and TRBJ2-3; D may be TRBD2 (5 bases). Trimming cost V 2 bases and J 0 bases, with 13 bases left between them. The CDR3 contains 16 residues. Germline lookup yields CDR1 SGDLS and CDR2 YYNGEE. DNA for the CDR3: TGTGCCAGCAGCGTTTATATAGCGCGAAGCACAGATACGCAGTATTTT. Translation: CASSVYIARSTDTQYF.

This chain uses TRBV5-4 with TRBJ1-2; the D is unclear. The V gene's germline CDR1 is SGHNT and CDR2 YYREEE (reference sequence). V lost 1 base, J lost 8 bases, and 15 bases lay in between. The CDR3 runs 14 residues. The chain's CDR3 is CASSLQSTPGGYTF. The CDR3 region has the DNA TGTGCCAGCAGCTTGCAGTCCACCCCGGGGGGCTACACCTTC.

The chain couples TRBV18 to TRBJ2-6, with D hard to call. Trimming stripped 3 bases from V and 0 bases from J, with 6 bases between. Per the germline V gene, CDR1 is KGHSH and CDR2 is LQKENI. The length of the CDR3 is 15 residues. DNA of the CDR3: TGTGCCAGCTCACCGCCTCTCTCTGGGGCCAACGTCCTGACTTTC. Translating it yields CASSPPLSGANVLTF.